These 7 T cell receptor beta chains originate from one sample sequenced in a study of cytomegalovirus exposure and HLA in healthy donors. Produced via immunoSEQ multiplex PCR; TCRdb's table is partial and in-frame only. The table includes 100,000 to 120,000 clones, around 85% detected once. Input material: PBMCs. The source is a woman aged 18-29 years in good health and CMV-seronegative.

The chain is built from TRBV18 and TRBJ2-5; possibly TRBD2 for D (6 bases). In germline, CDR1 is KGHSH, CDR2 LQKENI. This CDR3 has 15 residues. The V and J ends lost 4 bases and 5 bases respectively, with 17 bases between them. Written as DNA, the CDR3 is TGTGCCAGCTCACACGTCCGCGCGGGGATGGAGACCCAGTACTTC. It specifies CASSHVRAGMETQYF.

V and J are TRBV7-9 and TRBJ2-7; D is possibly TRBD1 (5 bases). V was clipped by 3 bases and J by 0 bases, with 6 bases between them. Germline V gene sequence: CDR1 SEHNR, CDR2 FQNEAQ (reference sequence). The length of the CDR3 is 13 residues. CDR3 loop: CASSLDTSYEQYF. The CDR3 nucleotides are TGTGCCAGCAGCTTGGACACCTCCTACGAGCAGTACTTC.

A word on this clone: Other DNA sequences in this specimen translate into the identical CDR3. The rearrangement joins TRBV5-4 to TRBJ1-5; 9 nucleotides match TRBD1. Looked up from germline, CDR1 is SGHNT and CDR2 is YYREEE (reference sequence). This CDR3 contains 15 residues. J lost 3 bases, V lost 0 bases, and 1 base had no gene match. CDR3 residues: CASSLGTGVNQPQHF. CDR3 nucleotide sequence: TGTGCCAGCAGCTTGGGGACAGGGGTCAATCAGCCCCAGCATTTT.

V gene TRBV13 combines with J gene TRBJ1-1; 10 positions match TRBD1. The CDR3 runs 15 residues. J lost 6 bases, V lost 5 bases, and 9 bases had no gene match. Germline V gene sequence: CDR1 PRHDT, CDR2 FYEKMQ (reference sequence). The CDR3 here is CASSTTGTGEPEAFF. The CDR3 DNA is TGTGCCAGCAGCACGACCGGGACAGGGGAACCTGAAGCTTTCTTT.

The V and J genes are TRBV21-1 and TRBJ2-2; the table names TRBD2, a call not compared with the DNA. TRBV21-1 is termed a pseudogene. The CDR3 extends over 12 amino acids. The CDR3 here is CASSRDTGELFF. CDR3 bases: TGTGCCAGCAGCCGCGATACCGGGGAGCTGTTTTTT.

This chain uses TRBV4-1 with TRBJ1-5, with D maybe TRBD1 (5 bases). With 0 bases removed from V and 7 bases from J, the gap between germline ends came to 16 bases. The CDR3 sequence is 16 residues long. Germline CDR1 is MGHRA and CDR2 is YSYEKL. CDR3 nucleotides: TGCGCCAGCAGCCAAGAATGGCAGGGAAGCGAGCAGCCCCAGCATTTT. Encoded protein: CASSQEWQGSEQPQHF.

CDR3 residues: CASSLGGGKFNEQYF. The DNA for the CDR3 is TGTGCCAGCAGCCTAGGCGGGGGCAAGTTTAACGAGCAGTACTTC. This chain connects TRBV11-2 to TRBJ2-7, with D perhaps TRBD2 (7 bases). Germline lookup yields CDR1 SGHAT and CDR2 FQNNGV. The CDR3 consists of 15 residues. Trimming removed 5 bases from V and 5 bases from J, with 19 bases in between.